This T cell receptor (beta chain) derives from a study of CD8 T cells in ankylosing spondylitis. This clonotype was counted only a few times. What it recognizes is unknown. General observations from the study: There was a TCR beta motif, made of several highly homologous variants, that appeared characteristic of ankylosing spondylitis blood. Clones linked to disease were reported to show significant enrichment in matched ankylosing spondylitis synovial fluid.

TCRdb itself ran the 5' RACE reads through MiXCR, one entry per CDR3 protein. The sample contains roughly 450,000 distinct CDR3 sequences, around 26% of which appear only once. Trimming removed 1 base from V and 6 bases from J, with 14 bases in between. The germline V gene encodes CDR1 SEHNR and CDR2 FQNEAQ (reference sequence). The CDR3 contains 15 residues. Sample: blood, either unsorted or a sorted T cell fraction (not recorded which). This receptor was obtained from a male donor with ankylosing spondylitis. The V call is TRBV7-9, the J call TRBJ2-3; D call uncertain. The CDR3 DNA follows: TGTGCCAGCAGCTTAGTAGTTTCAGCACGGGATACGCAGTATTTT. Its protein product is CASSLVVSARDTQYF.